This T cell receptor beta chain was sequenced in a study of T cell changes during pregnancy in multiple sclerosis. Profiled with immunoSEQ multiplex PCR; TCRdb holds only in-frame clones, not every one. The sample shows around 68,000 clones, roughly 89% of them seen only once. The source of this sequence is a female donor in good health, enrolled as a control in a pregnancy study. Specimen: peripheral blood, collected after pregnancy.

The chain's CDR3 is CASSVGGQQETQYF. Written as DNA, the CDR3 is TGTGCCAGCAGCGTAGGTGGACAGCAAGAGACCCAGTACTTC. This chain links TRBV9 with TRBJ2-5, with D perhaps matching TRBD1 (6 bases). The CDR3 spans 14 residues. Per germline, CDR1 SGDLS and CDR2 YYNGEE. Trimming pared 0 bases from V and 2 bases from J, leaving 8 bases between.